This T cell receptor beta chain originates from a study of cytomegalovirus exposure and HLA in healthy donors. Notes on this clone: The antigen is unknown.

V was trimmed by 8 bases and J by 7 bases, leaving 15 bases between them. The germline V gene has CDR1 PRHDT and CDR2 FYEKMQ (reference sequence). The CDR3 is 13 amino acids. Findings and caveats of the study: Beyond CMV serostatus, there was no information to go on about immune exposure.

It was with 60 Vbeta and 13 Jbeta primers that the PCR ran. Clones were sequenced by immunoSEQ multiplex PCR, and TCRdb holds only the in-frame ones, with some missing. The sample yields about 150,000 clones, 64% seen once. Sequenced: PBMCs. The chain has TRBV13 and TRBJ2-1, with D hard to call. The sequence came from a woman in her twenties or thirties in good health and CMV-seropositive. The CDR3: CASFGADENEQFF. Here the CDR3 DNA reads TGTGCCAGCTTTGGCGCGGATGAGAATGAGCAGTTCTTC.